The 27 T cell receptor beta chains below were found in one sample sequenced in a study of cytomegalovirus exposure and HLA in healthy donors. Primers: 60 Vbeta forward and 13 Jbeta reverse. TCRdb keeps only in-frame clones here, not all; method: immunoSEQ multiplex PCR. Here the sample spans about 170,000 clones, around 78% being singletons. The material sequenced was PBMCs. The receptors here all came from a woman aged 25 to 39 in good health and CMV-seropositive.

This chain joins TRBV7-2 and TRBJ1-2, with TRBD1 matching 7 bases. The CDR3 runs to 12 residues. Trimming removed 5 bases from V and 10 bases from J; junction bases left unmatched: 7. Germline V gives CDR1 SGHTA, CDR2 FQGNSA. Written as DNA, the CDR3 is TGTGCCAGCAGCCCCGACAGGGCGACCTACACCTTC. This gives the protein CASSPDRATYTF.

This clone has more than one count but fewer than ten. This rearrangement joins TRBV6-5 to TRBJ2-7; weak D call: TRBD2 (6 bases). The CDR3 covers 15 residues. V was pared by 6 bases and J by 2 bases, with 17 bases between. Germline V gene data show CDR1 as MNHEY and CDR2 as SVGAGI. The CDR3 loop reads CASSWDGTVAYEQYF. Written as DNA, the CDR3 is TGTGCCAGCAGCTGGGACGGGACTGTGGCCTACGAGCAGTACTTC.

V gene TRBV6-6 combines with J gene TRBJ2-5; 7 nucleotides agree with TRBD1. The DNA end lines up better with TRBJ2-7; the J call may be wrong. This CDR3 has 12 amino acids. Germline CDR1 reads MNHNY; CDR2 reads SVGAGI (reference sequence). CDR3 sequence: CASRPTGREQYF. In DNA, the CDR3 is TGTGCCAGCAGACCGACAGGGCGCGAGCAGTACTTC.

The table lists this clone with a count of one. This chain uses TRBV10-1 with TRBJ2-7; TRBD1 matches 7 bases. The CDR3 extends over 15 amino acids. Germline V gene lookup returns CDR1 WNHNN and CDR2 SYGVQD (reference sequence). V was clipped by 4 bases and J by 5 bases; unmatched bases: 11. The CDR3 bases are TGCGCCAGCAGTGTGGGCAGGGGGAGTCTCGACGAGCAGTACTTC. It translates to CASSVGRGSLDEQYF.

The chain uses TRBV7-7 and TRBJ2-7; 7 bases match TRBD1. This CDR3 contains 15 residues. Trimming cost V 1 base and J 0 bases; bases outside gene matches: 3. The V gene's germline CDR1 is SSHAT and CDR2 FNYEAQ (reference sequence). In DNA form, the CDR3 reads TGTGCCAGCAGCTTAGGAAGGGACAGCTCCTACGAGCAGTACTTC. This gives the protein CASSLGRDSSYEQYF.

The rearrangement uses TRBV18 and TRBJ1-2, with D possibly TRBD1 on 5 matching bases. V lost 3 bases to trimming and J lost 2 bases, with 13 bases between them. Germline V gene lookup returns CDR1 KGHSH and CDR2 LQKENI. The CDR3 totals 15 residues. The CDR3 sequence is CASSPAVAGNYGYTF. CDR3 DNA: TGTGCCAGCTCACCGGCGGTGGCAGGGAACTATGGCTACACCTTC.

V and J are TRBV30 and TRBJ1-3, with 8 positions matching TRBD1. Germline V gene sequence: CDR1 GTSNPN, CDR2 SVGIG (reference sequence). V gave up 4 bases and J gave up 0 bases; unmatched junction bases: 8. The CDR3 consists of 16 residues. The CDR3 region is CAWNGQGLYSGNTIYF. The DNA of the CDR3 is TGTGCCTGGAACGGACAGGGTCTTTACTCTGGAAACACCATATATTTT.

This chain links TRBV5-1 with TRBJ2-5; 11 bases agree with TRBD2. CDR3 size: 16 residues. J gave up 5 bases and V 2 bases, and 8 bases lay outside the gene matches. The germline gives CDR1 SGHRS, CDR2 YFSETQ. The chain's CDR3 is CASSLMTSGNGETQYF. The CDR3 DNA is TGCGCCAGCAGCTTAATGACTAGCGGGAATGGCGAGACCCAGTACTTC.

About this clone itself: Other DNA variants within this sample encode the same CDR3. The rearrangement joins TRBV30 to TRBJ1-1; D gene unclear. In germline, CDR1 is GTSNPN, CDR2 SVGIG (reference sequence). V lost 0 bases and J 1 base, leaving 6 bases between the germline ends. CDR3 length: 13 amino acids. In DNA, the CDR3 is TGTGCCTGGAGTGTATTGGCGAACACTGAAGCTTTCTTT. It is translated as CAWSVLANTEAFF.

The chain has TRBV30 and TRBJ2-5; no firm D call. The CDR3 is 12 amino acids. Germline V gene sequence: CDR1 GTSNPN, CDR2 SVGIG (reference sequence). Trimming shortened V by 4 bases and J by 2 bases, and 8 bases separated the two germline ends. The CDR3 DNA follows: TGTGCCTGGATTCCTAAGCAAGAGACCCAGTACTTC. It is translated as CAWIPKQETQYF.

The CDR3 DNA follows: TGTGCCAGCAGCTCGACAGGGGCCCGAGCCTACGAGCAGTACTTC. This translates into CASSSTGARAYEQYF. This rearrangement joins TRBV7-2 to TRBJ2-7; 8 nucleotides align to TRBD1. CDR1 is SGHTA and CDR2 is FQGNSA in the germline V gene. With V trimmed by 4 bases and J by 2 bases, 7 bases remained unmatched. The CDR3 covers 15 residues.

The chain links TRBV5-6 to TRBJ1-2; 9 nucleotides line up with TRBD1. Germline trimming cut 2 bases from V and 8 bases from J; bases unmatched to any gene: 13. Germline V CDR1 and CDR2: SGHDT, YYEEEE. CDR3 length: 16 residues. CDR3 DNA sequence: TGTGCCAGCAGCTTATCCGGGACAGGGATTTTCGACGGCTACACCTTC. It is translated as CASSLSGTGIFDGYTF.

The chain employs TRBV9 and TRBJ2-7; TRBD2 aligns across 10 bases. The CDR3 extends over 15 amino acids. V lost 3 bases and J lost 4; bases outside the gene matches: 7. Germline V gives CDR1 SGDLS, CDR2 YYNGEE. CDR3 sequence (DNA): TGTGCCAGCAGCGCGGCCGGGACTAGCGATTACGAGCAGTACTTC. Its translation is CASSAAGTSDYEQYF. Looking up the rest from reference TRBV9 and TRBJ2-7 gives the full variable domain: DSGVTQTPKHLITATGQRVTLRCSPRSGDLSVYWYQQSLDQGLQFLIQYYNGEERAKGNILERFSAQQFPDLHSELNLSSLELGDSALYFCASSAAGTSDYEQYFGPGTRLTVT.

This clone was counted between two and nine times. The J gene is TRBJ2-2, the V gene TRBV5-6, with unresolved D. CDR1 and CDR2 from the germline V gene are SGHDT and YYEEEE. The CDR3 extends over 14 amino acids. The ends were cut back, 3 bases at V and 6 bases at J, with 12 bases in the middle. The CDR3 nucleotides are TGTGCCAGCAGCTCAACCAAACTCGCCGGGGAGCTGTTTTTT. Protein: CASSSTKLAGELFF.

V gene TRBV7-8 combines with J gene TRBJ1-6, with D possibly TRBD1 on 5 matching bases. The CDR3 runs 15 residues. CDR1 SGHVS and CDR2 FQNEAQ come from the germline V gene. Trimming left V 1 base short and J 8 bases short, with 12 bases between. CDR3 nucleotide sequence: TGTGCCAGCAGCTTAGTTACTGGAGGGGATTCACCCCTCCACTTT. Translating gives CASSLVTGGDSPLHF. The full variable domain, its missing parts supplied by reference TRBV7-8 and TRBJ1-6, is GAGVSQSPRYKVAKRGQDVALRCDPISGHVSLFWYQQALGQGPEFLTYFQNEAQLDKSGLPSDRFFAERPEGSVSTLKIQRTQQEDSAVYLCASSLVTGGDSPLHFGNGTRLTVT.

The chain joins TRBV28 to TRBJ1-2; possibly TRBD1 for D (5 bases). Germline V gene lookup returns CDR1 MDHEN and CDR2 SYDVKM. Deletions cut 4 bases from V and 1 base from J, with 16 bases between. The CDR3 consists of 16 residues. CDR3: CASSYLPAGGNYGYTF. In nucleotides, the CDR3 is TGTGCCAGCAGTTACCTGCCTGCGGGGGGTAACTATGGCTACACCTTC.

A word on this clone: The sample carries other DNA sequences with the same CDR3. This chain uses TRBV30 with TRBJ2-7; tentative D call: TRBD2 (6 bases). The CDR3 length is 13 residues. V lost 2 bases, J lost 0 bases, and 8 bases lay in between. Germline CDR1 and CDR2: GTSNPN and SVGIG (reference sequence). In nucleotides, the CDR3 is TGTGCCTGGAGTCGGGGGAGCTCCTACGAGCAGTACTTC. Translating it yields CAWSRGSSYEQYF.

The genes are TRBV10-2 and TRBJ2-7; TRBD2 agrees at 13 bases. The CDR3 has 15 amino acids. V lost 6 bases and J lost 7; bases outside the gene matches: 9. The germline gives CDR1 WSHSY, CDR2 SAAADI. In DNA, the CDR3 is TGCGCCAGCAGGGGACTAGCGGGGCCCCCCTGGGAGCAGTACTTC. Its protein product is CASRGLAGPPWEQYF.

DNA of the CDR3: TGTGCCAGCAGCTCCGGACAGGGACGTGATGAAAAACTGTTTTTT. This translates into CASSSGQGRDEKLFF. The genes are TRBV5-4 and TRBJ1-4; TRBD1 matches 8 bases. From germline, CDR1 is SGHNT and CDR2 YYREEE (reference sequence). The CDR3 loop spans 15 amino acids. Trimming took 3 bases from V and 6 from J; bases not matched to a gene: 7.

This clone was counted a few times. The CDR3 DNA reads as TGCGCCAGCAGCCAAGGACAGGGGGTTAACTACGAGCAGTACTTC. This codes for CASSQGQGVNYEQYF. This chain links TRBV4-1 with TRBJ2-7; 9 nucleotides align to TRBD1. CDR1 is MGHRA and CDR2 is YSYEKL in the germline V gene. The junction had 4 bases not matched to a gene; V was cut back by 1 base and J by 3 bases. The CDR3 contains 15 residues.

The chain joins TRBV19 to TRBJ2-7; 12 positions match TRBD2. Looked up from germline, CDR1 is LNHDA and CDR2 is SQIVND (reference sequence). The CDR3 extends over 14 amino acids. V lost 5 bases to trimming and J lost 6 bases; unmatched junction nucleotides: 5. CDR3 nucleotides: TGTGCCAGTAGTCTCGGACTAGCGGGGTTCGAGCAGTACTTC. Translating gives CASSLGLAGFEQYF.

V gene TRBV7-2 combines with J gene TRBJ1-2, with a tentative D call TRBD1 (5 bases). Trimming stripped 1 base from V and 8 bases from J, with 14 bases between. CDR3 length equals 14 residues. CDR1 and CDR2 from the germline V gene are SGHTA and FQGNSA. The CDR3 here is CASSLGGGANGYTF. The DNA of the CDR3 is TGTGCCAGCAGCTTAGGAGGTGGGGCCAACGGCTACACCTTC. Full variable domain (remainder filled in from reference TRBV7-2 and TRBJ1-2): GAGVSQSPSNKVTEKGKDVELRCDPISGHTALYWYRQSLGQGLEFLIYFQGNSAPDKSGLPSDRFSAERTGGSVSTLTIQRTQQEDSAVYLCASSLGGGANGYTFGSGTRLTVV.

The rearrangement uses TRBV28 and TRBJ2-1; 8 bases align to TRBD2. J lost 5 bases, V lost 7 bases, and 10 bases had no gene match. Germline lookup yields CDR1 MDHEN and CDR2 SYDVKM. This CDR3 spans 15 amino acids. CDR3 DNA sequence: TGTGCCAGCACCATTTATAGCGGGGTAGACAATGAGCAGTTCTTC. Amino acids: CASTIYSGVDNEQFF.

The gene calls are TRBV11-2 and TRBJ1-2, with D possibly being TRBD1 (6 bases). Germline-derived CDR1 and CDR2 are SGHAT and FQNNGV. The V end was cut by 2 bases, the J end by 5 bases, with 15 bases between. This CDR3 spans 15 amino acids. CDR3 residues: CASSLTGQDFYGYTF. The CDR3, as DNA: TGTGCCAGCAGCTTAACAGGGCAAGACTTTTATGGCTACACCTTC.

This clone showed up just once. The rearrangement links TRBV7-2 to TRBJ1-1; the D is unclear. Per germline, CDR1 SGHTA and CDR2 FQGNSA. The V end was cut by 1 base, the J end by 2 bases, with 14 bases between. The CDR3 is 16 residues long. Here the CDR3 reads CASSLVGGGINTEAFF. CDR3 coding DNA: TGTGCCAGCAGCTTAGTTGGAGGAGGGATTAACACTGAAGCTTTCTTT.

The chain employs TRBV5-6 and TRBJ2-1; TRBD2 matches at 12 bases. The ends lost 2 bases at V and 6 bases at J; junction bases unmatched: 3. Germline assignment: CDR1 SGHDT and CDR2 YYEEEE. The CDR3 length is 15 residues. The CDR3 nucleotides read TGTGCCAGCAGCTTCCTAGCGGGAGGGCCCAATGAGCAGTTCTTC. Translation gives CASSFLAGGPNEQFF. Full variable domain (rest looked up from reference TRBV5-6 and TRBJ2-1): DAGVTQSPTHLIKTRGQQVTLRCSPKSGHDTVSWYQQALGQGPQFIFQYYEEEERQRGNFPDRFSGHQFPNYSSELNVNALLLGDSALYLCASSFLAGGPNEQFFGPGTRLTVL.

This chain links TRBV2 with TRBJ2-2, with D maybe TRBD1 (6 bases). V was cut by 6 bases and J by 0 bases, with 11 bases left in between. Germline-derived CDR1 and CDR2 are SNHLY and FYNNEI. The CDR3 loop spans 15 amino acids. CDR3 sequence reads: CASRPGTTNTGELFF. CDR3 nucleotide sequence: TGTGCCAGCAGACCCGGGACAACGAACACCGGGGAGCTGTTTTTT.